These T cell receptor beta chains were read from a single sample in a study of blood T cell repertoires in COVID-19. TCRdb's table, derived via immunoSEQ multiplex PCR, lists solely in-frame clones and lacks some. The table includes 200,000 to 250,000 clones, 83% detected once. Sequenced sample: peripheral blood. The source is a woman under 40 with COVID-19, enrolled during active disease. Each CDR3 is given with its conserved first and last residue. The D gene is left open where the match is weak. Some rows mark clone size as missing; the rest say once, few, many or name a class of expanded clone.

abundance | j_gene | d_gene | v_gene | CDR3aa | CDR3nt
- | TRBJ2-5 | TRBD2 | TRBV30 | CAWRGGRATGETQYF | TGTGCCTGGAGAGGCGGGAGGGCCACAGGGGAGACCCAGTACTTC
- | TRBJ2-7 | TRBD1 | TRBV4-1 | CASSPGTGGGYEQYF | TGCGCCAGCAGTCCCGGGACAGGGGGGGGATACGAGCAGTACTTC
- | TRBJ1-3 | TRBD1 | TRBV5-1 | CASNIIQHQGAWGNTIYF | TGCGCCAGTAACATTATCCAACATCAGGGGGCATGGGGAAACACCATATATTTT
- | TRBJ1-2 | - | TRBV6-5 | CASSRVSNYGYTF | TGTGCCAGCAGTAGAGTATCTAACTATGGCTACACCTTC
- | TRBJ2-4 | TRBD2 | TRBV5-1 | CASSTSAGGPNIQYF | TGCGCCAGCAGCACTTCAGCGGGAGGGCCAAACATTCAGTACTTC
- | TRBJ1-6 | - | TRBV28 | CASNLRTPNSPLHF | TGTGCCAGCAATCTCAGGACACCTAATTCACCCCTCCACTTT
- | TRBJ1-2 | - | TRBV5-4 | CASSSSRQQDGYTF | TGTGCCAGCAGCTCGTCACGACAGCAGGATGGCTACACCTTC
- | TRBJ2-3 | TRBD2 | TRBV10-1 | CASRVAGNGADTQYF | TGCGCCAGCAGGGTAGCGGGGAATGGTGCAGATACGCAGTATTTT
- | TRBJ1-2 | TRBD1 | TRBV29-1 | CSGYTGTGDYGYTF | TGCAGCGGATATACCGGGACAGGGGACTATGGCTACACCTTC
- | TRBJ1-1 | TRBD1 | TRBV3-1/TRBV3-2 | CASSRGTARNTEAFF | TGTGCCAGCAGCCGAGGGACAGCCAGGAACACTGAAGCTTTCTTT
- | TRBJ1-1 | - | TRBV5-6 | CASSLNVGSEAFF | TGTGCCAGCAGCTTGAACGTTGGCAGTGAAGCTTTCTTT
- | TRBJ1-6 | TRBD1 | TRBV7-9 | CASSLYEGADSPLHF | TGTGCCAGCAGCTTATATGAGGGGGCGGATTCACCCCTCCACTTT
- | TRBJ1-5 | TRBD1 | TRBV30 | CAWRPRDRGFRGNQPQHF | TGTGCCTGGAGACCCCGGGACAGAGGTTTTAGAGGCAATCAGCCCCAGCATTTT
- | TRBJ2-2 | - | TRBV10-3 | CAISESSDTGELFF | TGTGCCATCAGTGAGTCCAGTGACACCGGGGAGCTGTTTTTT
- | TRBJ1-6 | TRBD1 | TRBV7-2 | CASSSRDREASPLHF | TGTGCCAGCAGCTCCCGGGACAGGGAGGCTTCACCCCTCCACTTT
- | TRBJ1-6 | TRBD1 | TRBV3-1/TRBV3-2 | CASSQAGTGVSPLHF | TGTGCCAGCAGCCAGGCCGGGACAGGGGTCTCACCCCTCCACTTT
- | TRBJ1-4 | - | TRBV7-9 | CASSQLGALNEKLFF | TGTGCCAGCAGCCAGCTAGGGGCCCTTAATGAAAAACTGTTTTTT
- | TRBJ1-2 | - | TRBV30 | CAWRHSGHRIYGYTF | TGTGCCTGGAGACATTCGGGACATAGGATCTATGGCTACACCTTC
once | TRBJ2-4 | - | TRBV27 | CASSLKRPGVGNIQYF | TGTGCCAGCAGCCTAAAGCGTCCAGGGGTCGGAAACATTCAGTACTTC
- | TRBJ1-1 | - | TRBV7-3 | CASSLYMNTEAFF | TGTGCCAGCAGCTTATACATGAACACTGAAGCTTTCTTT
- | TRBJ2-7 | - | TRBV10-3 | CAISDVSSVDYEQYF | TGTGCCATCAGTGATGTCTCTAGCGTAGACTACGAGCAGTACTTC
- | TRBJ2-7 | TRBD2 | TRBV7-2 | CASSWVGTSGKEQYF | TGTGCCAGCAGCTGGGTTGGGACTAGCGGGAAAGAGCAGTACTTC
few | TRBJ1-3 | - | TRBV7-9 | CATRLGSTIYF | TGTGCCACGCGATTGGGGAGCACCATATATTTT
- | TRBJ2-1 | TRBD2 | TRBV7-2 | CASSRTSARDFDEQFF | TGTGCCAGCAGCCGGACTAGCGCCCGGGACTTCGATGAGCAGTTCTTC
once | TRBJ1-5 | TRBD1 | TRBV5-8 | CASSLSPGQGQPQHF | TGTGCCAGCAGCTTATCTCCGGGACAGGGTCAGCCCCAGCATTTT
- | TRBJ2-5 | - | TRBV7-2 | CASSLVGTGIQETQYF | TGTGCCAGCAGCTTAGTGGGAACAGGGATCCAAGAGACCCAGTACTTC
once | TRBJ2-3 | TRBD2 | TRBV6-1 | CASSELAGWDTQYF | TGTGCCAGCAGTGAACTAGCGGGATGGGATACGCAGTATTTT
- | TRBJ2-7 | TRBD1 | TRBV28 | CASSILGTGPYEQYF | TGTGCCAGCAGTATACTCGGGACAGGACCCTACGAGCAGTACTTC
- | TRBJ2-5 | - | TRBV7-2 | CASSLGLPSSEQETQYF | TGTGCCAGCAGCTTAGGTCTCCCCTCTAGCGAACAAGAGACCCAGTACTTC
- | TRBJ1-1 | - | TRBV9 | CASSVENGREAFF | TGTGCCAGCAGCGTCGAGAACGGTCGTGAAGCTTTCTTT
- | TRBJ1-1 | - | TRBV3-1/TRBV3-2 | CASSPRGNTEAFF | TGTGCCAGCAGCCCCAGGGGGAACACTGAAGCTTTCTTT
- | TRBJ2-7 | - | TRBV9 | CASSAYGGSSYEQYF | TGTGCCAGCAGCGCATACGGGGGAAGCTCCTACGAGCAGTACTTC
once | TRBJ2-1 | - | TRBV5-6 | CASSLWTGQTHNEQFF | TGTGCCAGCAGCTTGTGGACTGGGCAGACCCACAATGAGCAGTTCTTC
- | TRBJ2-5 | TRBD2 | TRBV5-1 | CASSLVSGGGVGETQYF | TGCGCCAGCAGCTTGGTTTCGGGAGGAGGGGTTGGAGAGACCCAGTACTTC
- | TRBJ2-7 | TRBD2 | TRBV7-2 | CASSTGTSGIEQYF | TGTGCCAGCAGCACCGGGACTAGCGGGATTGAGCAGTACTTC
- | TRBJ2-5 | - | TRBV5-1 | CASSPPRGRGQETQYF | TGCGCCAGCAGCCCGCCTAGGGGTAGAGGCCAAGAGACCCAGTACTTC
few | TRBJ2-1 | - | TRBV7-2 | CASSLLLDYDEQFF | TGTGCCAGCAGCTTACTACTAGATTACGATGAGCAGTTCTTC